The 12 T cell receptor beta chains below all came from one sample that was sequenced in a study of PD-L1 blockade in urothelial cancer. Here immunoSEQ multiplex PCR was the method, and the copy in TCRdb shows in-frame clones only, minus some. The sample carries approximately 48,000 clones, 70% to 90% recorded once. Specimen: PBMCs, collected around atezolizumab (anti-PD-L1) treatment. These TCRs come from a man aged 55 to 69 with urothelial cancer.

CDR3: CSGAFGTEAFF. CDR3 in DNA: TGCAGCGGGGCTTTCGGCACTGAAGCTTTCTTT. The chain is built from TRBV29-1 and TRBJ1-1; no reliable D call. CDR3 size: 11 residues. The germline gives CDR1 SQVTM, CDR2 ANQGSEA. The germline V and J ends were trimmed by 7 bases and 4 bases, with 10 bases remaining between them.

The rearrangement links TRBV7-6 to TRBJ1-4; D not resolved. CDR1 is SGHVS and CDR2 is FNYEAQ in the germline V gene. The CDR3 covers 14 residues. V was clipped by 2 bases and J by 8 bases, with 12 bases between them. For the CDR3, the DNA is TGTGCCAGCAGCTTACTACCGACGGAGGAAAAACTGTTTTTT. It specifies CASSLLPTEEKLFF.

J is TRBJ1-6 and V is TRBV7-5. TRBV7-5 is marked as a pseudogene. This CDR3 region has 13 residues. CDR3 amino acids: CARSDGEGSPLHF. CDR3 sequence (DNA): TGTGCCAGAAGCGACGGAGAGGGTTCACCCCTCCACTTT.

The DNA for the CDR3 is TGTGCCTGGGGGGATAGGAGGACAGGGGACGAAAAACTGTTTTTT. Encoded protein: CAWGDRRTGDEKLFF. The chain recombines TRBV30 with TRBJ1-4; 9 bases match TRBD1. CDR3 size: 15 residues. J gave up 8 bases and V 5 bases, and 12 bases lay outside the gene matches. Germline V CDR1 and CDR2: GTSNPN, SVGIG (reference sequence). The full variable domain, in which reference TRBV30 and TRBJ1-4 provide the parts outside the CDR3, is SQTIHQWPATLVQPVGSPLSLECTVEGTSNPNLYWYRQAAGRGLQLLFYSVGIGQISSEVPQNLSASRPQDRQFILSSKKLLLSDSGFYLCAWGDRRTGDEKLFFGSGTQLSVL.

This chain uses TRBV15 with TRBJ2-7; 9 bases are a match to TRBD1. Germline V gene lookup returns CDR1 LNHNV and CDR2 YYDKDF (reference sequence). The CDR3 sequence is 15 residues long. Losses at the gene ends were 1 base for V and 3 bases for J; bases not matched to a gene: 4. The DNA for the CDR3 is TGTGCCACCAGCAGAGTGACAGGGGGTGGCTACGAGCAGTACTTC. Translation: CATSRVTGGGYEQYF. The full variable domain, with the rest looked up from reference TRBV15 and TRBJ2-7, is DAMVIQNPRYQVTQFGKPVTLSCSQTLNHNVMYWYQQKSSQAPKLLFHYYDKDFNNEADTPDNFQSRRPNTSFCFLDIRSPGLGDTAMYLCATSRVTGGGYEQYFGPGTRLTVT.

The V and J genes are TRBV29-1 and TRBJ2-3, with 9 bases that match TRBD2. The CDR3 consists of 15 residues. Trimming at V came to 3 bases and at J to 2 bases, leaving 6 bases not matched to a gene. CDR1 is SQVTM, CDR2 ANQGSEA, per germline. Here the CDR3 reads CSVDGGRAFTDTQYF. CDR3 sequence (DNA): TGCAGCGTTGACGGCGGGAGGGCCTTCACAGATACGCAGTATTTT.

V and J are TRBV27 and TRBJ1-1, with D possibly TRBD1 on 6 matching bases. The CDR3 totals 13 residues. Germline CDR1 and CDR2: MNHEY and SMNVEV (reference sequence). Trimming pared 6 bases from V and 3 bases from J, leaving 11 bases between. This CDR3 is CASRLQGYTEAFF. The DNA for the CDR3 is TGTGCCAGCAGGCTACAGGGTTACACTGAAGCTTTCTTT.

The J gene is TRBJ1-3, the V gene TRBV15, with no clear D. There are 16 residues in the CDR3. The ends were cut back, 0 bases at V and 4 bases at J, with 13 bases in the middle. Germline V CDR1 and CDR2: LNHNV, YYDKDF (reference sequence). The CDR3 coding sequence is TGTGCCACCAGCAGAGATCTCAATTTGAGAGGAAACACCATATATTTT. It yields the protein CATSRDLNLRGNTIYF.

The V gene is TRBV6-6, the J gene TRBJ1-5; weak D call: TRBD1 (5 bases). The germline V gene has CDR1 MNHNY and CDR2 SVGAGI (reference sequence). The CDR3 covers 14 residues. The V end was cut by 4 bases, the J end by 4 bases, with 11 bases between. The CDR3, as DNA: TGTGCCAGCAGTTGGGGGGATGATAATCAGCCCCAGCATTTT. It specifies CASSWGDDNQPQHF.

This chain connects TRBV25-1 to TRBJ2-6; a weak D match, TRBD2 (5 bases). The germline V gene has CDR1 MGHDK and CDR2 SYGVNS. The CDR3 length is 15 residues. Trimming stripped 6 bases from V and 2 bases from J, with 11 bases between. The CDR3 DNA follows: TGTGCCAGCAGGGCGGGCAGAGCTGGGGCCAACGTCCTGACTTTC. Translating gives CASRAGRAGANVLTF. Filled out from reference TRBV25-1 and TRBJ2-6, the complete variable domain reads EADIYQTPRYLVIGTGKKITLECSQTMGHDKMYWYQQDPGMELHLIHYSYGVNSTEKGDLSSESTVSRIRTEHFPLTLESARPSHTSQYLCASRAGRAGANVLTFGAGSRLTVL.

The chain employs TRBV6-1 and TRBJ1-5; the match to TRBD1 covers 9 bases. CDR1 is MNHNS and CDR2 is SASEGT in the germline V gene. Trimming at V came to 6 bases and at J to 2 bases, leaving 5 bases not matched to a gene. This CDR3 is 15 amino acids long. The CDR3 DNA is TGTGCCAGCAGAAAACAGGGGGCGCGCAATCAGCCCCAGCATTTT. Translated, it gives CASRKQGARNQPQHF.

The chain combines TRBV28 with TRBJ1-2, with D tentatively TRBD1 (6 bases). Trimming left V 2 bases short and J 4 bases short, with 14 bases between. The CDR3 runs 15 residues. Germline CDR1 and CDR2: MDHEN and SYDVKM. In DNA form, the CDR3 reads TGTGCCAGCAGTTTAATTGGGGGCGCCTCCTATGGCTACACCTTC. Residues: CASSLIGGASYGYTF.